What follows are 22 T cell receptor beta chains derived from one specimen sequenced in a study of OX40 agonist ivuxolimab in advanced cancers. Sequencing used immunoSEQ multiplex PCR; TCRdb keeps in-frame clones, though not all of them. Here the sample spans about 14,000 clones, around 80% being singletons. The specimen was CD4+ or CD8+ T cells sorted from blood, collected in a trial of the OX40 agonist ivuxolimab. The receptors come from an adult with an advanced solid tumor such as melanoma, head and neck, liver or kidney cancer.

CDR3: CASSRQSRELFF. CDR3 DNA: TGTGCCAGCAGTCGACAGTCCAGGGAGCTGTTTTTT. The chain is built from TRBV28 and TRBJ2-2, with D tentatively TRBD1 (5 bases). Trimming took off 5 bases at V and 9 bases at J, with 10 bases between the two ends. CDR3 size: 12 residues. Looked up from germline, CDR1 is MDHEN and CDR2 is SYDVKM.

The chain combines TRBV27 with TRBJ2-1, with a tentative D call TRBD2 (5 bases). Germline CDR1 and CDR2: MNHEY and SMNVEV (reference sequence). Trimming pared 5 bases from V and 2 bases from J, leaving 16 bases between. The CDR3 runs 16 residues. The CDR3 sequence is CASSPLRGLPYNEQFF. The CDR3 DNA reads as TGTGCCAGCAGTCCCCTTCGAGGGCTTCCCTACAATGAGCAGTTCTTC.

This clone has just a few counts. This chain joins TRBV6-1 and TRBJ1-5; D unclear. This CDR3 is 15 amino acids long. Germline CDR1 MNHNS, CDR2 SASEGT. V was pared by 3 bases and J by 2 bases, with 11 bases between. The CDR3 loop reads CASSEDPSGNQPQHF. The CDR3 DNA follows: TGTGCCAGCAGTGAGGATCCAAGCGGCAATCAGCCCCAGCATTTT.

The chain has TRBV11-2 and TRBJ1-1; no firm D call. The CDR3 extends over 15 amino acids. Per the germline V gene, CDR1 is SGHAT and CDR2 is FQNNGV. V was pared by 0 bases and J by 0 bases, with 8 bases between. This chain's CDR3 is CASSLDGQMNTEAFF. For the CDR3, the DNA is TGTGCCAGCAGCTTAGATGGTCAAATGAACACTGAAGCTTTCTTT.

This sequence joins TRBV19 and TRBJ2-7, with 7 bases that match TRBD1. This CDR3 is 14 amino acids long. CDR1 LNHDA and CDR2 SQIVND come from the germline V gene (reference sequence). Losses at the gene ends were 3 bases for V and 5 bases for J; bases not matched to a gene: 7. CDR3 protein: CASSMVGGQDEQYF. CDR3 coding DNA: TGTGCCAGTAGTATGGTAGGGGGCCAGGACGAGCAGTACTTC.

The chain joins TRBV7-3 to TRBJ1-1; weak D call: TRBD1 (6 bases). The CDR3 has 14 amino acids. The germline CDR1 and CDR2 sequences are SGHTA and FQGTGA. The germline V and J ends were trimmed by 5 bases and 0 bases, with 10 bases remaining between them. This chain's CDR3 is CASSPTGMNTEAFF. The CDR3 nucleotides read TGTGCCAGCAGCCCTACAGGGATGAACACTGAAGCTTTCTTT.

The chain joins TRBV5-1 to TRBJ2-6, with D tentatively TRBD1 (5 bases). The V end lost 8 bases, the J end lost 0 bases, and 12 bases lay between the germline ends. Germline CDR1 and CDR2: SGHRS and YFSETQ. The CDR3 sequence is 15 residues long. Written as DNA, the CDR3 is TGCGCCAGGGACAAAGACCGCTCTGGGGCCAACGTCCTGACTTTC. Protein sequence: CARDKDRSGANVLTF.

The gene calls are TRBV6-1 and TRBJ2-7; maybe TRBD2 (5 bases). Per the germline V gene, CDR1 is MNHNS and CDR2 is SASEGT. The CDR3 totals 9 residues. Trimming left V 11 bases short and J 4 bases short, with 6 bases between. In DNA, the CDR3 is TGTGCCGGCGGGTACGAGCAGTACTTC. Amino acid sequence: CAGGYEQYF.

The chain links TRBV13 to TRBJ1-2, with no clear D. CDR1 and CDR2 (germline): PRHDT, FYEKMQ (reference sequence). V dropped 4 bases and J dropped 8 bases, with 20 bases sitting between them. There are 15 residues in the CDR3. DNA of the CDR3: TGTGCCAGCAGCTCATCGACAAAAAGGAAAGAGGGCTACACCTTC. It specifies CASSSSTKRKEGYTF.

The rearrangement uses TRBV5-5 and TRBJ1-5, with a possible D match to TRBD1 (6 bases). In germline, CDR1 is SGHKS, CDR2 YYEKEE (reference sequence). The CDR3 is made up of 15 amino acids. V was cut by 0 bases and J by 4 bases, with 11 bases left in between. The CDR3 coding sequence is TGTGCCAGCAGCTTGGCCGGGACAAAAAATCAGCCCCAGCATTTT. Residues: CASSLAGTKNQPQHF.

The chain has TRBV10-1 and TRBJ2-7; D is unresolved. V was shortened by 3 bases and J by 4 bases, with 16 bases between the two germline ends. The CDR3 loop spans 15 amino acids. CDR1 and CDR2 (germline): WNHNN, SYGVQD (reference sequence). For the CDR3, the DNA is TGCGCCAGCAGTGACGGGCGGAATTTTGGTTACGAGCAGTACTTC. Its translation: CASSDGRNFGYEQYF.

The DNA for the CDR3 is TGTGCCAGCAGTTTTCGGGATCTAGCCAAAAACATTCAGTACTTC. Translation gives CASSFRDLAKNIQYF. The gene calls are TRBV28 and TRBJ2-4; tentatively, D is TRBD2 (5 bases). The CDR3 spans 15 residues. The V gene's germline CDR1 is MDHEN and CDR2 SYDVKM. The V end lost 3 bases, the J end lost 0 bases, and 9 bases lay between the germline ends.

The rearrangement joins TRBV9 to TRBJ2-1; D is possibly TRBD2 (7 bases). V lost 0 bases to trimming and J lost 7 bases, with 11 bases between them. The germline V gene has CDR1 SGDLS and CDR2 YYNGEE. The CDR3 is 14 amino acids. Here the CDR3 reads CASSVGGGTNEQFF. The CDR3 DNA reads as TGTGCCAGCAGCGTAGGGGGGGGCACGAATGAGCAGTTCTTC. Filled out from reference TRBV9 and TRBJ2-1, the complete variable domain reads DSGVTQTPKHLITATGQRVTLRCSPRSGDLSVYWYQQSLDQGLQFLIQYYNGEERAKGNILERFSAQQFPDLHSELNLSSLELGDSALYFCASSVGGGTNEQFFGPGTRLTVL.

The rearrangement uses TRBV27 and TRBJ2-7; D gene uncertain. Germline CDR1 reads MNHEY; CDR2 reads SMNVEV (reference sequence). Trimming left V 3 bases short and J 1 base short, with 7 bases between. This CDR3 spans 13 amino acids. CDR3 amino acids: CASSFSGSYEQYF. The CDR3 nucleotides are TGTGCCAGCAGTTTTTCTGGATCCTACGAGCAGTACTTC.

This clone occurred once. The CDR3 region is CASSYRGQGGEQYF. The CDR3 DNA reads as TGTGCCAGCAGTTACAGGGGACAGGGAGGCGAGCAGTACTTC. This chain connects TRBV6-5 to TRBJ2-7, with TRBD1 identical over 9 bases. The CDR3 has 14 amino acids. The J segment lost 6 bases and the V segment lost 2 bases, leaving 5 bases of the junction unmatched. Germline values: CDR1 MNHEY, CDR2 SVGAGI.

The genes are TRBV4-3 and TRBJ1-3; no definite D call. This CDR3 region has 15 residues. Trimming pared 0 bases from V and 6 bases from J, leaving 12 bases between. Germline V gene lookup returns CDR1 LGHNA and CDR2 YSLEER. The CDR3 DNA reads TGCGCCAGCAGCCAAGATCCCCTAAAGGAAAACACCATATATTTT. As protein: CASSQDPLKENTIYF.

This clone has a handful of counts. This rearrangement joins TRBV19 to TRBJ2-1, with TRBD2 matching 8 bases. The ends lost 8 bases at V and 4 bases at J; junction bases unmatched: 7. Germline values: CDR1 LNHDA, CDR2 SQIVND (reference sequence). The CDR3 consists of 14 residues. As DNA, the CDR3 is TGTGCCAGTTTAAGCGGGAGCAGGTACAATGAGCAGTTCTTC. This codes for CASLSGSRYNEQFF.

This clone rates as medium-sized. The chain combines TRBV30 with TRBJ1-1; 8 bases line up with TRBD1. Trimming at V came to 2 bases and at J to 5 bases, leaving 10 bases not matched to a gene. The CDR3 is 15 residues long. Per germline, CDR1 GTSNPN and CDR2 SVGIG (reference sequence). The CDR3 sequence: CAWSPQDRVGTEAFF. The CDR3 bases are TGTGCCTGGAGTCCGCAGGACAGGGTCGGAACTGAAGCTTTCTTT.

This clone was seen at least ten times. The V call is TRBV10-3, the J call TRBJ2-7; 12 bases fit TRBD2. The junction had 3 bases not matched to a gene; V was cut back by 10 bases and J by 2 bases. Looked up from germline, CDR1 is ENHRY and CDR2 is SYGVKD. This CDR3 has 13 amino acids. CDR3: CASRLAGAYEQYF. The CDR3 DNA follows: TGTGCCAGCCGACTAGCGGGAGCCTACGAGCAGTACTTC.

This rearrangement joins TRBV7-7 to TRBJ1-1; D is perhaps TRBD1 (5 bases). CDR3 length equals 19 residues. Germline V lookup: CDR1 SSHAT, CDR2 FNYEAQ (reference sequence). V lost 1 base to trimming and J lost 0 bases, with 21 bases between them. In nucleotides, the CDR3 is TGTGCCAGCAGCTTAGACAGGTTCTCAATTTCTGTGCTGAACACTGAAGCTTTCTTT. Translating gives CASSLDRFSISVLNTEAFF. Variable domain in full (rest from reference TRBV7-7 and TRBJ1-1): GAGVSQSPRYKVTKRGQDVTLRCDPISSHATLYWYQQALGQGPEFLTYFNYEAQPDKSGLPSDRFSAERPEGSISTLTIQRTEQRDSAMYRCASSLDRFSISVLNTEAFFGQGTRLTVV.

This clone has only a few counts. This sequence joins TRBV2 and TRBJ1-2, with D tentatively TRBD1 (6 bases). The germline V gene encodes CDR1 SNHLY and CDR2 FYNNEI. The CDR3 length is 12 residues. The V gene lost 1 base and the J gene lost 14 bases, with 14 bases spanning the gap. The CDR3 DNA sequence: TGTGCCAGCAGTGAAGGGGGACAAGGCGGAACCTTC. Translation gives CASSEGGQGGTF.

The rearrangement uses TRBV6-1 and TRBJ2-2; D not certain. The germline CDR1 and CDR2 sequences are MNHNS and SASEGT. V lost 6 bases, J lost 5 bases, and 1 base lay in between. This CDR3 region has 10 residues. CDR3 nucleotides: TGTGCCAGCAGAACCGGGGAGCTGTTTTTT. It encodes CASRTGELFF.